Following are 24 T cell receptor beta chains from one sample sequenced in a study of human T cells and chemical hapten exposure. Time point denoted: patch test 1, 2 weeks after DPC sensitization. Indicated treatment: therapeutic diphenylcyclopropenone sensitization with weekly scalp DPC. TCRdb re-derived calls from the RACE reads in MiXCR, one entry per CDR3 protein. The sample lists around 110,000 distinct CDR3 sequences; around an eighth were seen once. The sample in question was whole blood, obtained in connection with sensitization to the hapten diphenylcyclopropenone (DPC). The receptor source for this set is a woman aged 50 to 65 with alopecia areata. Some clones in this sample may be carry-over from other donors' samples.

This clonotype was counted many times. The genes are TRBV11-2 and TRBJ1-1; 7 bases match TRBD1. There are 14 residues in the CDR3. V gave up 6 bases and J gave up 5 bases; unmatched junction bases: 9. Germline V gene lookup returns CDR1 SGHAT and CDR2 FQNNGV. The CDR3 region is CASRSTGPGTEAFF. Written as DNA, the CDR3 is TGTGCCAGCAGGTCGACAGGGCCCGGGACTGAAGCTTTCTTT.

J is TRBJ2-3 and V is TRBV6-5; 11 bases are shared with TRBD2. The V segment lost 5 bases and the J segment 2 bases; nucleotides outside the gene matches: 3. Germline CDR1 MNHEY, CDR2 SVGAGI. This CDR3 contains 15 residues. The CDR3 bases are TGTGCCAGCAGTAGACTAGCGGGACTCACAGATACGCAGTATTTT. Protein product: CASSRLAGLTDTQYF.

V and J are TRBV11-2 and TRBJ2-7; D may be TRBD1 or TRBD2 (6 bases each). The CDR3 contains 13 residues. Germline-derived CDR1 and CDR2 are SGHAT and FQNNGV. V dropped 4 bases and J dropped 6 bases, with 13 bases sitting between them. The DNA of the CDR3 is TGTGCCAGCAGCTCATCGCGGGACACCGAGCAGTACTTC. This sequence encodes CASSSSRDTEQYF.

Comments on this clonotype: With a much larger clone just one base away, this may be a read error. The V call is TRBV5-1, the J call TRBJ2-1; possibly TRBD1 for D (5 bases). Deletions cut 7 bases from V and 1 base from J, with 18 bases between. The CDR3 spans 16 residues. Looked up from germline, CDR1 is SGHRS and CDR2 is YFSETQ. Here the CDR3 reads CASESLWQGSYNEQFF. CDR3 nucleotides: TGCGCCAGCGAATCCTTGTGGCAGGGATCCTACAATGAGCAGTTCTTC.

This chain links TRBV6-1 with TRBJ1-4, with TRBD1 as a possible D gene (5 bases). CDR1 MNHNS and CDR2 SASEGT come from the germline V gene. The CDR3 spans 18 residues. V was pared by 6 bases and J by 3 bases, with 23 bases between. In nucleotides, the CDR3 is TGTGCCAGCAGCAAAGGGACGGTCACATTTGGGGCTAATGAAAAACTGTTTTTT. Translating gives CASSKGTVTFGANEKLFF.

Many counts were recorded for this clonotype. The chain carries TRBV9 and TRBJ2-7; D remains ambiguous. CDR3 length equals 14 residues. Trimming removed 3 bases at V and 1 base at J, with 11 bases between. Germline loops: CDR1 SGDLS, CDR2 YYNGEE. CDR3: CASSARTLSYEQYF. For the CDR3, the DNA is TGTGCCAGCAGCGCTCGTACCCTTTCCTACGAGCAGTACTTC.

The chain carries TRBV27 and TRBJ1-4; D is unclear. The germline V gene has CDR1 MNHEY and CDR2 SMNVEV (reference sequence). Trimming took off 5 bases at V and 2 bases at J, with 15 bases between the two ends. This CDR3 spans 16 amino acids. The DNA of the CDR3 is TGTGCCAGCAGTCTTAGGGCCGACAAGACTAATGAAAAACTGTTTTTT. Its protein product is CASSLRADKTNEKLFF.

This clonotype was picked up a small number of times. The rearrangement joins TRBV6-2 or TRBV6-3 to TRBJ2-3; 9 bases fit TRBD2. V was clipped by 2 bases and J by 2 bases; unmatched bases: 2. CDR1 and CDR2 from the germline V gene are MNHEY and SVGEGT. The CDR3 contains 15 residues. In DNA form, the CDR3 reads TGTGCCAGCAGTTACAGACTAGCGGACACAGATACGCAGTATTTT. The encoded protein is CASSYRLADTDTQYF.

The table lists this clonotype with a few counts. The CDR3 sequence: CASSLAGKPNYGYTF. The CDR3 DNA follows: TGTGCCAGCAGCTTAGCGGGCAAACCTAACTATGGCTACACCTTC. The chain joins TRBV7-9 to TRBJ1-2; D not certain. Germline assignment: CDR1 SEHNR and CDR2 FQNEAQ (reference sequence). The V gene lost 0 bases and the J gene lost 0 bases, with 8 bases spanning the gap. The CDR3 spans 15 residues.

This clonotype occurred many times. The chain couples TRBV7-9 to TRBJ2-2, with D possibly being TRBD2 (5 bases). The CDR3 sequence is 15 residues long. V was shortened by 5 bases and J by 6 bases, with 16 bases between the two germline ends. CDR1 and CDR2 (germline): SEHNR, FQNEAQ (reference sequence). The CDR3 spells CASSPAGIRSGELFF. In nucleotides, the CDR3 is TGTGCCAGCAGCCCCGCCGGGATCCGCTCCGGGGAGCTGTTTTTT.

This clonotype was seen at least ten times. This chain joins TRBV4-3 and TRBJ2-6; D possibly matches TRBD1 or TRBD2 (5 bases each). The V end lost 2 bases, the J end lost 3 bases, and 17 bases lay between the germline ends. There are 18 residues in the CDR3. Germline assignment: CDR1 LGHNA and CDR2 YSLEER. The CDR3 sequence: CASSQTPGVGVGANVLTF. The CDR3 DNA is TGCGCCAGCAGCCAAACCCCCGGGGTAGGGGTTGGGGCCAACGTCCTGACTTTC.

The table lists this clonotype with a few counts. This chain joins TRBV28 and TRBJ2-7; no clear D gene. The V end lost 3 bases, the J end lost 2 bases, and 8 bases lay between the germline ends. Germline V gene lookup returns CDR1 MDHEN and CDR2 SYDVKM. The CDR3 consists of 13 residues. In nucleotides, the CDR3 is TGTGCCAGCAGTTTTAGTAATACCTACGAGCAGTACTTC. It is translated as CASSFSNTYEQYF.

At least ten counts were recorded for this clonotype. The rearrangement uses TRBV2 and TRBJ1-2, with TRBD1 identical over 12 bases. The germline V gene has CDR1 SNHLY and CDR2 FYNNEI. Unmatched junction bases numbered 3, after V lost 6 bases and J lost 7 bases. The CDR3 runs 13 residues. CDR3 sequence reads: CASRGQGASGYTF. The DNA for the CDR3 is TGTGCCAGCAGGGGACAGGGGGCTTCTGGCTACACCTTC.

This clonotype was observed at least ten times. The rearrangement links TRBV5-1 to TRBJ2-1, with 7 positions matching TRBD2. CDR1 and CDR2 (germline): SGHRS, YFSETQ. The J segment lost 4 bases and the V segment lost 5 bases, leaving 9 bases of the junction unmatched. This CDR3 region has 15 residues. CDR3 sequence (DNA): TGCGCCAGCAGTAGGGAGGGAGGGATATACAATGAGCAGTTCTTC. Amino acids: CASSREGGIYNEQFF.

This chain uses TRBV11-2 with TRBJ2-3, with a weak D call TRBD1 (5 bases). CDR1 SGHAT and CDR2 FQNNGV come from the germline V gene. This CDR3 comprises 12 residues. Trimming pared 4 bases from V and 6 bases from J, leaving 8 bases between. CDR3 nucleotides: TGTGCCAGCAGCTCAGGGTCGGATACGCAGTATTTT. It yields the protein CASSSGSDTQYF.

This clonotype was observed at least ten times. This rearrangement joins TRBV2 to TRBJ1-5, with 9 bases matching TRBD1. The V and J ends lost 6 bases and 7 bases, in that order; junction bases with no gene match: 7. The CDR3 runs to 14 residues. The germline gives CDR1 SNHLY, CDR2 FYNNEI. The CDR3 DNA sequence: TGTGCCAGCAGCGGGACAGGGTCATGGCAGCCCCAGCATTTT. Amino acid sequence: CASSGTGSWQPQHF.

Many counts were recorded for this clonotype. This chain uses TRBV7-9 with TRBJ2-2, with 9 positions matching TRBD1. Trimming removed 2 bases from V and 7 bases from J; junction bases left unmatched: 14. Germline V gene data show CDR1 as SEHNR and CDR2 as FQNEAQ (reference sequence). This CDR3 contains 18 residues. For the CDR3, the DNA is TGTGCCAGCAGCTTATCAAGGTCGGGGACAGGGAAAGTCGGGGAGCTGTTTTTT. Translating gives CASSLSRSGTGKVGELFF.

The CDR3 here is CASSRDRTSGNTIYF. The CDR3, as DNA: TGTGCCAGCAGTCGGGACAGGACCTCTGGAAACACCATATATTTT. This chain uses TRBV5-4 with TRBJ1-3; 8 bases are shared with TRBD1. Unmatched junction bases numbered 4, after V lost 5 bases and J lost 0 bases. The germline CDR1 and CDR2 sequences are SGHNT and YYREEE (reference sequence). This CDR3 is built from 15 residues.

This clonotype was seen at least ten times. The chain recombines TRBV28 with TRBJ1-2; D is perhaps TRBD1 (5 bases). This CDR3 is 13 amino acids long. V lost 8 bases and J 3 bases, leaving 13 bases between the germline ends. Germline assignment: CDR1 MDHEN and CDR2 SYDVKM. Here the CDR3 DNA reads TGTGCCAGCGGGAGAGGGGTTGACTATGGCTACACCTTC. The encoded protein is CASGRGVDYGYTF.

J is TRBJ1-6 and V is TRBV7-2; tentative D call: TRBD1 (6 bases). This CDR3 is 16 amino acids long. Germline CDR1 reads SGHTA; CDR2 reads FQGNSA. V shed 1 base and J shed 9 bases, with 16 bases lying between them. CDR3: CASSLEVRRGSSPLHF. CDR3 nucleotide sequence: TGTGCCAGCAGCTTAGAGGTTCGCAGGGGAAGTTCACCCCTCCACTTT.

This clonotype came up many times. The chain links TRBV19 to TRBJ1-4; D is possibly TRBD1 (6 bases). Germline-derived CDR1 and CDR2 are LNHDA and SQIVND (reference sequence). The CDR3 extends over 16 amino acids. V was pared by 10 bases and J by 7 bases, with 25 bases between. As DNA, the CDR3 is TGTGCCACCTGTAACTCCGGGACACCTGTCGTTGAAAAACTGTTTTTT. Translation gives CATCNSGTPVVEKLFF.

The chain links TRBV27 to TRBJ2-2, with TRBD2 matching 9 bases. Germline V gene data show CDR1 as MNHEY and CDR2 as SMNVEV (reference sequence). There are 15 residues in the CDR3. Trimming took 6 bases from V and 1 from J; bases not matched to a gene: 3. For the CDR3, the DNA is TGTGCCAGCAGGCTAGCGGGACAGAACACCGGGGAGCTGTTTTTT. Protein: CASRLAGQNTGELFF.

In the case of this clonotype: The junction differs from germline at one of its ends, possibly a read error. This chain links TRBV5-1 with TRBJ2-3; D is possibly TRBD1 (5 bases). Germline V gives CDR1 SGHRS, CDR2 YFSETQ. The length of the CDR3 is 14 residues. The CDR3 spells CVSSLAGSTDTQYF. CDR3 DNA: TGCGTCAGCAGCTTGGCAGGGAGCACAGATACGCAGTATTTT. The full variable domain, rest sourced from reference TRBV5-1 and TRBJ2-3, is KAGVTQTPRYLIKTRGQQVTLSCSPISGHRSVSWYQQTPGQGLQFLFEYFSETQRNKGNFPGRFSGRQFSNSRSEMNVSTLELGDSALYLCVSSLAGSTDTQYFGPGTRLTVL.

This clonotype was observed a few times. The chain links TRBV4-1 to TRBJ2-2; no definite D call. The germline V and J ends were trimmed by 6 bases and 3 bases, with 2 bases remaining between them. Germline CDR1 reads MGHRA; CDR2 reads YSYEKL. CDR3 size: 11 residues. The CDR3 DNA is TGCGCCAGCAGGGACACCGGGGAGCTGTTTTTT. This translates into CASRDTGELFF.